What follows is one TCR beta chain and its context. Its specificity is not known. CDR1 and CDR2 from the germline V gene are SGHRS and YFSETQ. This CDR3 has 15 residues. The ends were cut back, 3 bases at V and 1 base at J, with 13 bases in the middle. This sample is drawn from a study of identical twins. TCRdb recomputed calls from the 5' RACE reads with MiXCR, one row per CDR3 protein. The repertoire holds roughly 480,000 distinct CDR3 sequences, with roughly 24% as singletons. Findings and caveats of the study: The models gave estimates that fell short of the out-of-frame TCR alpha sharing seen in monozygotic twins. Possibly, invariant MAIT and iNKT cells partly confounded zero-insertion analyses.

A further study also used this sample, focusing on T cells expressing NK-cell markers. This second report adds: CD8+ T cells in roughly six donors included dominant NKG2C+ clonotypes at 1.0-7.0%. Nothing established the HCMV specificity of expanded NKG2C+ T cell clones.

This chain joins TRBV5-1 and TRBJ1-1, with D maybe TRBD1 (6 bases). The specimen sequenced was CD4+ T cells sorted from blood. This receptor was taken from a woman between 18 and 30 years old in good health. Here the CDR3 DNA reads TGCGCCAGCAGCTCCCAGGGGACGCCGAACACTGAAGCTTTCTTT. It codes for CASSSQGTPNTEAFF.